This T cell receptor beta chain was observed in a study of OX40 agonist ivuxolimab in advanced cancers. The CDR3 consists of 17 residues. V dropped 5 bases and J dropped 4; count of bases not matched to a gene: 8. The germline V gene has CDR1 SGHTA and CDR2 FQGTGA. The repertoire was sequenced with immunoSEQ multiplex PCR; TCRdb's copy has only in-frame clones and lacks some. The sample shows fewer than 45,000 clones, 89% of them seen only once. In its sample, this clone was seen a few times. The clonotype was recovered from an adult with an advanced solid tumor such as melanoma, head and neck, liver or kidney cancer. The material sequenced was CD4+ or CD8+ T cells sorted from blood, taken in a trial of the OX40 agonist ivuxolimab. The chain is built from TRBV7-3 and TRBJ2-3; TRBD2 agrees at 14 bases. CDR3 bases: TGTGCCAGCAGCCCTACCGGGACTAGCGGGGGCCCAGATACGCAGTATTTT. It encodes CASSPTGTSGGPDTQYF.